This section outlines one T cell receptor (beta chain) sequence together with its context. The antigen remains undetermined. This sample was included in a study of T cell responses to AZD1222 COVID-19 vaccine. Whole-study results and caveats: Repertoires were sampled only after the peak T cell response.

The germline CDR1 and CDR2 sequences are SGHVS and FQNEAQ. CDR3 length: 17 residues. Trimming pared 5 bases from V and 6 bases from J, leaving 26 bases between. Sequencing was performed with immunoSEQ multiplex PCR; in TCRdb, only in-frame clones are kept and a portion is missing. The sample includes roughly 150,000 clones, about 90% seen only once; the top ten take around 1.3%. The chain uses TRBV7-8 and TRBJ2-7; the D gene could be TRBD1 or TRBD2 (5 bases each). The material sequenced was peripheral blood, taken on day 0 of AZD1222 vaccination. The TCR was taken from an adult in good health. CDR3 in DNA: TGTGCCAGCAGCCCCGGCGGGCCCGGCCACCGAAGGGGCGAGCAGTACTTC. It is translated as CASSPGGPGHRRGEQYF.